These T cell receptor beta chains were read from a single sample in a study of T-cell memory formation after mild COVID-19. TCRdb re-called the 5' RACE reads with MiXCR, one entry per CDR3 protein. Of about 270,000 distinct CDR3 sequences in the sample, more than 15% were seen once. The sequenced sample was PBMCs or a T cell subset sorted from them (not recorded which). The receptors here all came from a young man who had mild COVID-19 (a few samples of this study predate the infection). Cell type and time point are not known. Each CDR3 is given with its conserved first and last residue. The order of the fields is V gene, J gene, clone size, D gene, CDR3 DNA, CDR3 protein. The D gene is left open where the match is weak. A row's size may be missing; if present it is once, few, many or a size class.

V: TRBV11-1; J: TRBJ2-7; size: few; D: -; DNA: TGTGCCAGCAGCTTATCCCCAGACGAGCAGTACTTC; CDR3: CASSLSPDEQYF
V: TRBV15; J: TRBJ2-3; size: few; D: -; DNA: TGTGCCACCAGCAGAGTGGAGACAGTTATCACAGATACGCAGTATTTT; CDR3: CATSRVETVITDTQYF
V: TRBV10-3; J: TRBJ2-3; size: many; D: -; DNA: TGTGCCACCAATAGCAGGGGTAGCACAGATACGCAGTATTTT; CDR3: CATNSRGSTDTQYF
V: TRBV5-1; J: TRBJ2-5; size: -; D: -; DNA: TGCGCCAGCAGCGAAGCAAGGACCGAGACCCAGTACTTC; CDR3: CASSEARTETQYF
V: TRBV6-6; J: TRBJ2-3; size: -; D: TRBD2; DNA: TGTGCCAGCAGTTACGGCCTAGCGGGGGGGCCGATCACAGATACGCAGTATTTT; CDR3: CASSYGLAGGPITDTQYF
V: TRBV7-8; J: TRBJ1-5; size: -; D: TRBD1; DNA: TGTGCCAGCAGCTTAGCGCATACAGGGGAGGGCAATCAGCCCCAGCATTTT; CDR3: CASSLAHTGEGNQPQHF
V: TRBV6-5; J: TRBJ2-6; size: few; D: -; DNA: TGTGCCAGCAGTTACTCTGAGGTCCCTGGGGCCAACGTCCTGACTTTC; CDR3: CASSYSEVPGANVLTF
V: TRBV12-3/TRBV12-4; J: TRBJ1-1; size: -; D: -; DNA: TGTGCCAGCAGTTACAGGGCGCTTATGAACACTGAAGCTTTCTTT; CDR3: CASSYRALMNTEAFF
V: TRBV7-2; J: TRBJ2-1; size: -; D: -; DNA: TGTGCCAGCAGCTTTGTACGCGGAGGTTACGAGCAGTTCTTC; CDR3: CASSFVRGGYEQFF
V: TRBV11-2; J: TRBJ2-1; size: -; D: -; DNA: TGTGCCAGCAGCCCGCCGGCGGGCGCGGAAGCTTCCTACAATGAGCAGTTCTTC; CDR3: CASSPPAGAEASYNEQFF
V: TRBV7-2; J: TRBJ2-1; size: -; D: TRBD2; DNA: TGTGCCAGCAGCTTAGAGATAGGGCGGGGGGGCAATGAGCAGTTCTTC; CDR3: CASSLEIGRGGNEQFF
V: TRBV6-5; J: TRBJ1-1; size: -; D: TRBD1; DNA: TGTGCCAGCACCCCTCTAGGTAAAGGGACAGAGGCATTGAACACTGAAGCTTTCTTT; CDR3: CASTPLGKGTEALNTEAFF
V: TRBV20-1; J: TRBJ2-3; size: few; D: TRBD1; DNA: TGCAGTGCTAGAGATGAGACAGGGAAAGATACGCAGTATTTT; CDR3: CSARDETGKDTQYF
V: TRBV20-1; J: TRBJ1-2; size: few; D: -; DNA: TGCAGTGCTCCTTCCGGCGAGACAGGCTATGGCTACACCTTC; CDR3: CSAPSGETGYGYTF
V: TRBV9; J: TRBJ1-2; size: -; D: -; DNA: TGTGCCAGCAGCACTTACAGGGATGGCTACACCTTC; CDR3: CASSTYRDGYTF
V: TRBV5-5; J: TRBJ2-5; size: -; D: -; DNA: TGTGCCAGCAGCTCCCCGGGGTCCGAGACCCAGTACTTC; CDR3: CASSSPGSETQYF
V: TRBV7-2; J: TRBJ1-3; size: -; D: TRBD1; DNA: TGTGCCAGCAGCTGGACAGGGGGGGCCTCTGGAAACACCATATATTTT; CDR3: CASSWTGGASGNTIYF
V: TRBV20-1; J: TRBJ2-5; size: few; D: -; DNA: TGCAGTGCTAGGAGAGGGGGGGCTTTCGAGACCCAGTACTTC; CDR3: CSARRGGAFETQYF
V: TRBV4-3; J: TRBJ2-2; size: few; D: TRBD1; DNA: TGCGCCAGCAGCCAAGTAGGCAGGGGGAAGGCCGGGGAGCTGTTTTTT; CDR3: CASSQVGRGKAGELFF
V: TRBV9; J: TRBJ2-5; size: -; D: -; DNA: TGTGCCAGCAGCGTGGACACGGAGACCCAGTACTTC; CDR3: CASSVDTETQYF
V: TRBV7-9; J: TRBJ2-7; size: -; D: -; DNA: TGTGCCAGCAGCTTAGTAGGACGCGAGCAGTACTTC; CDR3: CASSLVGREQYF
V: TRBV5-1; J: TRBJ1-1; size: many; D: TRBD1; DNA: TGCGCCAGCAGCTCTTGGGGGACAGCTGAAGCTTTCTTT; CDR3: CASSSWGTAEAFF
V: TRBV11-2; J: TRBJ2-2; size: -; D: TRBD2; DNA: TGTGCCAGCAGCCGCGGGACTAGCGGGGGGCAGGCCGGGGAGCTGTTTTTT; CDR3: CASSRGTSGGQAGELFF
V: TRBV6-5; J: TRBJ2-7; size: few; D: -; DNA: TGTGCCAGCAGTTACCTCCGCGAGCAGTACTTC; CDR3: CASSYLREQYF
V: TRBV4-3; J: TRBJ2-2; size: few; D: -; DNA: TGCGCCAGCAGCCAAGATGCCGGGGCCGGGGAGCTGTTTTTT; CDR3: CASSQDAGAGELFF
V: TRBV28; J: TRBJ1-5; size: few; D: -; DNA: TGTGCCAGCAGTGAACCCGGGACGACCCGTGGCCAGCCCCAGCATTTT; CDR3: CASSEPGTTRGQPQHF
V: TRBV12-3/TRBV12-4; J: TRBJ1-3; size: -; D: -; DNA: TGTGCCAGCAGTCGACAGTACTCTGGAAACACCATATATTTT; CDR3: CASSRQYSGNTIYF